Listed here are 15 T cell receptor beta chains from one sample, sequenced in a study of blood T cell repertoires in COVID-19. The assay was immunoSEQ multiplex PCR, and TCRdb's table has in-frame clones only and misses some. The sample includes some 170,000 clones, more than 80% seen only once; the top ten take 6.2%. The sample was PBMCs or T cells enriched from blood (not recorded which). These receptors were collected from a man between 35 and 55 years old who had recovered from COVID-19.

CDR3 bases: TGTGCTAGTGGTTTCGGACAGGGTTCGTATGGCTACACCTTC. Translated, it gives CASGFGQGSYGYTF. The chain combines TRBV12-5 with TRBJ1-2, with 8 bases that match TRBD1. Trimming removed 3 bases from V and 5 bases from J; junction bases left unmatched: 5. In germline, CDR1 is LGHNT, CDR2 FRNRAP. CDR3 length: 14 residues.

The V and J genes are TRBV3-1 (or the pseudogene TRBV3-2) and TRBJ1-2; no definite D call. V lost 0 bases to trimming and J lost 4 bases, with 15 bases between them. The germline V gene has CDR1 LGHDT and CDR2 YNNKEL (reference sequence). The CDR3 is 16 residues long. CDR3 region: CASSQEGAARSYGYTF. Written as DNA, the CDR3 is TGTGCCAGCAGCCAAGAAGGAGCGGCAAGGTCCTATGGCTACACCTTC.

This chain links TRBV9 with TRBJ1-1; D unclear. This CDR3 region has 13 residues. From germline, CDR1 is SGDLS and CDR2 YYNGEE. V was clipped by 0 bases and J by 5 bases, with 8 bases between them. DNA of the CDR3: TGTGCCAGCAGCGTAGGGCCCGATACTGAAGCTTTCTTT. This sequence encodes CASSVGPDTEAFF.

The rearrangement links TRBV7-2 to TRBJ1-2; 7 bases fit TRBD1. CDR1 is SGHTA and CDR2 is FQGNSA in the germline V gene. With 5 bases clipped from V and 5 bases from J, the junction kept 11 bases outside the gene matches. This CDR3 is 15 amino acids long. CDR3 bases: TGTGCCAGCAGCACCCGTACAGGGGAGCCATATGGCTACACCTTC. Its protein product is CASSTRTGEPYGYTF.

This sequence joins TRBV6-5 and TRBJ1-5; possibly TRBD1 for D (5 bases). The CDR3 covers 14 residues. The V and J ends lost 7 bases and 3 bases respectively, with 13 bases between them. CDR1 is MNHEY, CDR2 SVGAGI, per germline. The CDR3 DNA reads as TGTGCCAGCATCGGGGGTTCCCCCAATCAGCCCCAGCATTTT. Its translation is CASIGGSPNQPQHF.

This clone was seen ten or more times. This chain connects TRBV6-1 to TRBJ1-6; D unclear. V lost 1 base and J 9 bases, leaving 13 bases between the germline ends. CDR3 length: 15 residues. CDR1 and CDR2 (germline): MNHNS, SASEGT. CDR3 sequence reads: CASSEEVPGSSPLHF. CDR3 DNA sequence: TGTGCCAGCAGTGAAGAGGTTCCAGGCAGTTCACCCCTCCACTTT.

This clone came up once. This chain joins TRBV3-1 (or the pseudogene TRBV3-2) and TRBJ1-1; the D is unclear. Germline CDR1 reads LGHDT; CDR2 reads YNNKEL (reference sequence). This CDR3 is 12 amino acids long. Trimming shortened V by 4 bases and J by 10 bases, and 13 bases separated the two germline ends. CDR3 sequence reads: CASSPAGGAAFF. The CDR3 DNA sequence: TGTGCCAGCAGCCCTGCGGGAGGTGCAGCTTTCTTT.

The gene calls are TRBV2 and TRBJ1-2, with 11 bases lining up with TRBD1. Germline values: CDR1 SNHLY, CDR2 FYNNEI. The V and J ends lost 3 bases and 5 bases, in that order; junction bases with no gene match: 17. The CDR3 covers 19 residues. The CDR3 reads CASSDRTGGLLGRRYGYTF. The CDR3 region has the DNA TGTGCCAGCAGTGACCGGACAGGGGGCTTACTTGGTCGGAGATATGGCTACACCTTC.

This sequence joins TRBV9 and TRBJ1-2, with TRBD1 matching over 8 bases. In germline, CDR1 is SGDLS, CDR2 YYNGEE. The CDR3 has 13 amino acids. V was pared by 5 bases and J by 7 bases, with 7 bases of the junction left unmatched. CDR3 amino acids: CASRTGAGLGYTF. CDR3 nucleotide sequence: TGTGCCAGCAGGACAGGGGCCGGACTTGGCTACACCTTC.

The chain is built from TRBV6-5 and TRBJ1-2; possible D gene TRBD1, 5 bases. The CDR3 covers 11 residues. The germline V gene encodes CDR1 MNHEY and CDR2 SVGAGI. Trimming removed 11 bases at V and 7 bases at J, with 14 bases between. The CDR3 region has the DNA TGTGCCGGCATGACAGAATTTGGCTACACCTTC. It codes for CAGMTEFGYTF.

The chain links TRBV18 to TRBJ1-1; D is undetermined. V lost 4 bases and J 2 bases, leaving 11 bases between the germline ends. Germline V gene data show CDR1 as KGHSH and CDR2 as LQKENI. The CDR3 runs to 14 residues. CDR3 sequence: CASSLQSENTEAFF. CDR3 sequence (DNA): TGTGCCAGCTCACTACAGTCGGAAAACACTGAAGCTTTCTTT.

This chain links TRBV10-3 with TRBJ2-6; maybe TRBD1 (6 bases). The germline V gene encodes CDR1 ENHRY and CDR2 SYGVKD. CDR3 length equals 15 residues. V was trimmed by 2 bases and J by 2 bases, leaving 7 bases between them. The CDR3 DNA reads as TGTGCCATCAGTGAGGGACAGCCTGGGGCCAACGTCCTGACTTTC. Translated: CAISEGQPGANVLTF.

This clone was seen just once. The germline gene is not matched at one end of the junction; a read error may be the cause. The CDR3 DNA reads as TGTGCCAGCAGCTTAGTGGTAGGCAGCCGTTACCAGGCCTTC. This encodes CASSLVVGSRYQAF. The rearrangement joins TRBV7-9 to TRBJ1-2; unclear D gene. The CDR3 sequence is 14 residues long. The germline CDR1 and CDR2 sequences are SEHNR and FQNEAQ (reference sequence).

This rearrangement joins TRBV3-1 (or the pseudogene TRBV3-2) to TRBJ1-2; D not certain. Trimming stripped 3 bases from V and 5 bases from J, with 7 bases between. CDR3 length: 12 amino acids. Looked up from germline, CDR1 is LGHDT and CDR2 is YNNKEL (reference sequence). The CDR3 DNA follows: TGTGCCAGCAGCCATGAACAGTATGGCTACACCTTC. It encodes CASSHEQYGYTF.

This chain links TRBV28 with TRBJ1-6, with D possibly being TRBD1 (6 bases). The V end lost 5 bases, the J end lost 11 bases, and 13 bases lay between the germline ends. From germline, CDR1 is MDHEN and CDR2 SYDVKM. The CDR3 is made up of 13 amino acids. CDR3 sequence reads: CASSEQGPPPLHF. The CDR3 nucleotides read TGTGCCAGCAGTGAACAGGGCCCCCCACCCCTCCACTTT.